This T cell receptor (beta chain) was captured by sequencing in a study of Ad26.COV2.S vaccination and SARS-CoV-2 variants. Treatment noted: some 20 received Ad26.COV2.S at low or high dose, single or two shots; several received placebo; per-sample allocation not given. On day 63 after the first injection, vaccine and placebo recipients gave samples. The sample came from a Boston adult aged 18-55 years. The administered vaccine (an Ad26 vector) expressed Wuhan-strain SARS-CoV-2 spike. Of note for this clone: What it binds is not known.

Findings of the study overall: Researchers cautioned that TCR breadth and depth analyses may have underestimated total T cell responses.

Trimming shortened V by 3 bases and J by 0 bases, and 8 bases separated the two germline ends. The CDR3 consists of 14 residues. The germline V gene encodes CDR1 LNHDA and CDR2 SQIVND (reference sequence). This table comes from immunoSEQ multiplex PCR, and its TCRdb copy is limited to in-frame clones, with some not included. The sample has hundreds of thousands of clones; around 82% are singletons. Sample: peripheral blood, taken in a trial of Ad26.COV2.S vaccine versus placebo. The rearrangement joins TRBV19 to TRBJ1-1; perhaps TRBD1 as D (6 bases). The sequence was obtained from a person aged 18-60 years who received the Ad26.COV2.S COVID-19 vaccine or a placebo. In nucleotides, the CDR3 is TGTGCCAGTAGTATGGGGGCCATGAACACTGAAGCTTTCTTT. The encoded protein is CASSMGAMNTEAFF.